This T cell receptor beta chain was sequenced during a study of cytomegalovirus exposure and HLA in healthy donors. TCRdb's table, derived via immunoSEQ multiplex PCR, lists solely in-frame clones and lacks some. The sample holds fewer than 150,000 clones, roughly nine tenths seen once. The CDR3 consists of 14 residues. The germline V gene has CDR1 SGDLS and CDR2 YYNGEE. V was trimmed by 5 bases and J by 0 bases, leaving 8 bases between them. Sequencing used PBMCs. The receptor was derived from a young man in good health and CMV-seropositive. The chain is built from TRBV9 and TRBJ2-2, with a possible D match to TRBD2 (6 bases). The CDR3 nucleotides are TGTGCCAGCAGAGCTAGCGCGAACACCGGGGAGCTGTTTTTT. It is translated as CASRASANTGELFF.